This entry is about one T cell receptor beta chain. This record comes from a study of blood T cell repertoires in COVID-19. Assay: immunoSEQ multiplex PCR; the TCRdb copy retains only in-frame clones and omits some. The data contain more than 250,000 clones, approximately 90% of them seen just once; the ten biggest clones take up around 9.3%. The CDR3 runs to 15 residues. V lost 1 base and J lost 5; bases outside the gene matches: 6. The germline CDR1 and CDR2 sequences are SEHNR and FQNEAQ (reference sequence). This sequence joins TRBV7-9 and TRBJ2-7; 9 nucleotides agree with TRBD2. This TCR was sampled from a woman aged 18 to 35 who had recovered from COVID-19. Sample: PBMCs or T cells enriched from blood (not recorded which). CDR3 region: CASSLGISGRDEQYF. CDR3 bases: TGTGCCAGCAGCTTAGGTATTAGCGGGAGAGACGAGCAGTACTTC.